This T cell receptor (beta chain) was identified in a study of cytotoxic CD8 clonotypes in ibrutinib-treated CLL. Per germline, CDR1 MDHEN and CDR2 SYDVKM. The CDR3 spans 11 residues. Trimming took 6 bases from V and 5 from J, leaving 5 bases between them. The sample holds a few counts of this clone. The antigen is undetermined. The assay was immunoSEQ multiplex PCR, and TCRdb's table has in-frame clones only and misses some. The sample contains 150,000 or so clones, around 84% of which appear only once. Study-wide results and limits: Clonality showed a rise at ibrutinib response that reversed toward baseline at progression. Once treatment began, public clonotypes, which were uncommon, contracted or stayed stable.

The sequences come from PBMCs, collected after 36 months of ibrutinib treatment. This sequence originates from a human donor with chronic lymphocytic leukemia. This chain joins TRBV28 and TRBJ1-3, with D uncertain. CDR3: CASRYRNTIYF. CDR3 in DNA: TGTGCCAGCAGGTACAGAAACACCATATATTTT.